This T cell receptor beta chain was found in a study of Ad26.COV2.S vaccination and SARS-CoV-2 variants. The assay was immunoSEQ multiplex PCR, and TCRdb's table has in-frame clones only and misses some. The repertoire consists of 380,000 or so clones, with 75% to 90% occurring once and the leading ten covering 9.5% to 12%. For this clone: Its specificity is unknown.

Study-level points and caveats: Reported findings describe substantial breadth in spike-specific CD8+ and CD4+ T cell responses following vaccination.

The CDR3 loop spans 15 amino acids. The V segment lost 1 base and the J segment 6 bases; nucleotides outside the gene matches: 7. Germline assignment: CDR1 SGHTA and CDR2 FQGNSA. Treatment given: around 19 received Ad26.COV2.S at low or high dose, single or two shots; a few received placebo; per-sample allocation not given. Sampling occurred on day 63 after the first vaccine or placebo injection. SARS-CoV-2 spike from the Wuhan strain was encoded by the vaccine, an Ad26 vector. This TCR was sampled from a person between 18 and 60 years old who received the Ad26.COV2.S COVID-19 vaccine or a placebo. The rearrangement links TRBV7-2 to TRBJ2-7; the match to TRBD2 covers 9 bases. The sequences come from peripheral blood, collected in a trial of Ad26.COV2.S vaccine versus placebo. CDR3 sequence: CASSLGLAGESEQYF. CDR3 DNA: TGTGCCAGCAGCTTAGGTTTAGCGGGGGAGAGCGAGCAGTACTTC.